The 13 T cell receptor beta chains presented below share a single source sample, sequenced in a study of blood T cell repertoires in COVID-19. This table comes from immunoSEQ multiplex PCR, and its TCRdb copy is limited to in-frame clones, with some not included. There are some 200,000 clones in the sample; around four fifths occur only once, and about 11% lies in the top ten. The sample comprised PBMCs or T cells enriched from blood (not recorded which). All receptors derive from a man aged 40-49 years who had recovered from COVID-19.

Here the CDR3 reads CAWIGQGAYYGYTF. CDR3 bases: TGTGCCTGGATAGGACAGGGGGCTTACTATGGCTACACCTTC. V usage is TRBV30 and J usage is TRBJ1-2; TRBD1 agrees at 11 bases. The J segment lost 3 bases and the V segment lost 4 bases, leaving 4 bases of the junction unmatched. CDR3 length: 14 amino acids. CDR1 is GTSNPN and CDR2 is SVGIG in the germline V gene (reference sequence).

The chain has TRBV28 and TRBJ1-2, with TRBD1 as a possible D gene (5 bases). The V end was cut by 2 bases, the J end by 5 bases, with 15 bases between. CDR3 size: 15 residues. Germline V lookup: CDR1 MDHEN, CDR2 SYDVKM. The CDR3 bases are TGTGCCAGCAGTTTAGGATCAAGTCGGGGGTATGGCTACACCTTC. Its protein is CASSLGSSRGYGYTF.

The chain combines TRBV19 with TRBJ2-7, with D possibly TRBD1 on 8 matching bases. The CDR3 runs to 12 residues. The V and J ends lost 7 bases and 6 bases respectively, with 13 bases between them. The V gene's germline CDR1 is LNHDA and CDR2 SQIVND (reference sequence). CDR3 DNA: TGTGCCAGTATGAACAGGGGGGGCGAGCAGTACGTC. Protein sequence: CASMNRGGEQYV.

The V call is TRBV10-3, the J call TRBJ1-1, with a weak D call TRBD1 (5 bases). The V end was cut by 3 bases, the J end by 4 bases, with 6 bases between. Per the germline V gene, CDR1 is ENHRY and CDR2 is SYGVKD. The CDR3 length is 12 residues. This CDR3 reads CAISEQATEAFF. In DNA form, the CDR3 reads TGTGCCATCAGTGAACAGGCCACTGAAGCTTTCTTT.

The V gene is TRBV28, the J gene TRBJ1-2; TRBD1 matches at 9 bases. CDR3 length: 16 amino acids. Trimming cost V 6 bases and J 5 bases; bases outside gene matches: 13. Germline V CDR1 and CDR2: MDHEN, SYDVKM. CDR3 residues: CASRPTGGQGHYGYTF. The CDR3 nucleotides read TGTGCCAGCAGACCCACCGGGGGACAGGGACATTATGGCTACACCTTC.

The rearrangement joins TRBV7-2 to TRBJ2-4; D not resolved. Trimming removed 8 bases from V and 5 bases from J, with 13 bases in between. Germline V gives CDR1 SGHTA, CDR2 FQGNSA. The CDR3 spans 13 residues. Here the CDR3 reads CASHRGVENIQYF. The CDR3 coding sequence is TGTGCCAGCCACCGCGGTGTCGAAAACATTCAGTACTTC.

Comment on this clone: Other DNA sequences in this sample translate to the same CDR3. The V and J genes are TRBV4-3 and TRBJ1-5; TRBD1 matches at 10 bases. The CDR3 is 14 amino acids. With V trimmed by 4 bases and J by 5 bases, 2 bases remained unmatched. CDR1 is LGHNA and CDR2 is YSLEER in the germline V gene. The DNA of the CDR3 is TGCGCCAGCAGCCCAGGACAGGGGGATCAGCCCCAGCATTTT. Translation gives CASSPGQGDQPQHF.

The J gene is TRBJ2-3, the V gene TRBV24-1; a weak D match, TRBD2 (6 bases). V shed 3 bases and J shed 5 bases, with 17 bases lying between them. Germline lookup yields CDR1 KGHDR and CDR2 SFDVKD. The CDR3 sequence is 16 residues long. The CDR3 DNA reads as TGTGCCACCAGTGATAGCTTTTCCGCGGGAAAAGATACGCAGTATTTT. Residues: CATSDSFSAGKDTQYF.

The rearrangement joins TRBV30 to TRBJ1-5; D uncertain. This CDR3 contains 13 residues. The ends were cut back, 2 bases at V and 2 bases at J, with 7 bases in the middle. Germline V gene lookup returns CDR1 GTSNPN and CDR2 SVGIG (reference sequence). The CDR3, as DNA: TGTGCCTGGAGTTGGGCAGGCAATCAGCCCCAGCATTTT. The encoded protein is CAWSWAGNQPQHF.

The chain uses TRBV10-3 and TRBJ1-4; 7 nucleotides align to TRBD1. V was pared by 8 bases and J by 8 bases, with 5 bases of the junction left unmatched. The CDR3 has 12 amino acids. Germline V gene lookup returns CDR1 ENHRY and CDR2 SYGVKD. The CDR3 DNA reads as TGTGCCATCCGACAGGGTGGAGAAAAACTGTTTTTT. Translated: CAIRQGGEKLFF.

The rearrangement uses TRBV9 and TRBJ1-1; TRBD1 matches 9 bases. J was trimmed by 4 bases and V by 4 bases; bases with no gene match: 5. The CDR3 is 14 amino acids. The germline gives CDR1 SGDLS, CDR2 YYNGEE. CDR3 loop: CASSPDRGSTEAFF. CDR3 DNA: TGTGCCAGCAGCCCCGACAGGGGGAGCACTGAAGCTTTCTTT. Looking up the rest from reference TRBV9 and TRBJ1-1 gives the full variable domain: DSGVTQTPKHLITATGQRVTLRCSPRSGDLSVYWYQQSLDQGLQFLIQYYNGEERAKGNILERFSAQQFPDLHSELNLSSLELGDSALYFCASSPDRGSTEAFFGQGTRLTVV.

This clone was seen a handful of times. The chain recombines TRBV7-9 with TRBJ2-5; 10 nucleotides align to TRBD2. Germline V gene data show CDR1 as SEHNR and CDR2 as FQNEAQ (reference sequence). V gave up 4 bases and J gave up 4 bases; unmatched junction bases: 9. CDR3 length: 16 amino acids. The DNA of the CDR3 is TGTGCCAGCAGCTCTCTAACGGGACTAGCGAGAGAGACCCAGTACTTC. This translates into CASSSLTGLARETQYF.

The V gene is TRBV11-1, the J gene TRBJ2-2; D gene uncertain. The germline V gene encodes CDR1 SGHAT and CDR2 FQDESV (reference sequence). The CDR3 is 15 residues long. V lost 5 bases, J lost 2 bases, and 12 bases lay in between. Written as DNA, the CDR3 is TGTGCCAGCAGCCCCCGGAGAAGAAACACCGGGGAGCTGTTTTTT. Translation gives CASSPRRRNTGELFF.